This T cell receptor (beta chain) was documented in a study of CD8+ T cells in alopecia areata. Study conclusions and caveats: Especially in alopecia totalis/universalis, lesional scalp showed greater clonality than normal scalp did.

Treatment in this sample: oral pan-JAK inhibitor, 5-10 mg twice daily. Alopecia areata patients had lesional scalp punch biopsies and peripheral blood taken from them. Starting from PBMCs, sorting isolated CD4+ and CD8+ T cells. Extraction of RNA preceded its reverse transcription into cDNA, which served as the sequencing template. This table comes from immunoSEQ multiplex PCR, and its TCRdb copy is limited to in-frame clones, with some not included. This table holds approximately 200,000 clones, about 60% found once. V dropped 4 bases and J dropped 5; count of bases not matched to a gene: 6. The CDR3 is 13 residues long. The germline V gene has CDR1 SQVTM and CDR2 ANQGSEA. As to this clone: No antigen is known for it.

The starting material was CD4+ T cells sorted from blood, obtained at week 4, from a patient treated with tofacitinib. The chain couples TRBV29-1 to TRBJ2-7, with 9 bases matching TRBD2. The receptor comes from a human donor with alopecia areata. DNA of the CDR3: TGCAGCGTTGGTCCTAGCGGGAAGAACGAGCAGTACTTC. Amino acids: CSVGPSGKNEQYF.